This T cell receptor beta chain was sequenced during a study of monozygotic twins with inflammatory bowel disease. From the 5' RACE reads, TCRdb lists one entry per CDR3 protein and no DNA. The repertoire shows over 100,000 distinct CDR3 sequences; the top ten hold roughly 12%. Germline V gene sequence: CDR1 MNHEY, CDR2 SMNVEV (reference sequence). The CDR3 runs to 16 residues. The chain links TRBV27 to TRBJ1-1; checking the TCRdb D call of TRBD1 is not possible without DNA. Sample: blood. The receptor was isolated from a human donor with ulcerative colitis or Crohn's disease, or a healthy co-twin of an affected twin (not recorded which). CDR3 amino acids: CASSFQGQYLNTEAFF.